A single count supports the clone carrying this TCR beta chain. The sample comes from a study of control samples from healthy donors and cancer patients. Measured with immunoSEQ multiplex PCR; TCRdb has only the in-frame clones, and not every one. The table lists roughly 400,000 clones, over 75% of them singletons. Sample: PBMCs. This receptor was obtained from a man aged 40-50 years with head and neck cancer.

The CDR3 loop reads CASSNSENSPLHF. The CDR3 bases are TGTGCCAGTAGTAATTCGGAAAATTCACCCCTCCACTTT. The rearrangement uses TRBV19 and TRBJ1-6; D unclear. From germline, CDR1 is LNHDA and CDR2 SQIVND (reference sequence). V lost 4 bases, J lost 7 bases, and 8 bases lay in between. The CDR3 is made up of 13 amino acids.